The clone carrying this T cell receptor (beta chain) was detected a few times. CDR3 length: 15 amino acids. Germline V gene data show CDR1 as LGHNA and CDR2 as YSLEER. V lost 1 base to trimming and J lost 4 bases, with 13 bases between them. This record comes from a study of T cells after yellow fever vaccination. One entry per CDR3 protein, called by TCRdb with MiXCR from the 5' RACE reads. Of about 75,000 distinct CDR3 sequences listed, about 7.7% are singletons. Specimen: CD8+ T cells sorted from PBMCs, collected 9 to 10 days after the first yellow fever vaccination. The rearrangement joins TRBV4-3 to TRBJ1-2; the D gene is possibly TRBD1 (5 bases). This receptor was taken from a man aged 18 to 29 who received the YFV17D yellow fever vaccine. CDR3 nucleotide sequence: TGCGCCAGCAGCCAAGGTCGCGGGGCGGTCTATGGCTACACCTTC. It translates to CASSQGRGAVYGYTF.